This entry is about one T cell receptor (beta chain). This entry is derived from a study of T cell changes during pregnancy in multiple sclerosis. Sequenced by immunoSEQ multiplex PCR; TCRdb stores in-frame clones only, minus some. The sample lists approximately 100,000 clones, 80% to 95% occurring once. The CDR3 is 14 residues long. Trimming left V 6 bases short and J 4 bases short, with 15 bases between. Germline V lookup: CDR1 MDHEN, CDR2 SYDVKM. This receptor was taken from a female donor with multiple sclerosis, enrolled in a pregnancy study. The input for sequencing was peripheral blood, taken after pregnancy. V usage is TRBV28 and J usage is TRBJ1-2; the D gene is possibly TRBD1 (5 bases). CDR3 bases: TGTGCCAGCAGCCCGATAGGGGTTTTCTATGGCTACACCTTC. The encoded protein is CASSPIGVFYGYTF.